One sample yielded the 4 T cell receptor beta chains listed below, sequenced in a study of cytomegalovirus exposure and HLA in healthy donors. Use of 60 Vbeta and 13 Jbeta primers characterized the PCR. This table comes from immunoSEQ multiplex PCR, and its TCRdb copy is limited to in-frame clones, with some not included. The sample shows some 200,000 clones, approximately 88% of them seen only once. Sequencing was performed on PBMCs. The receptor source for this set is a boy between 2 and 10 years old in good health and CMV-seronegative.

This chain connects TRBV4-1 to TRBJ2-5; 7 nucleotides match TRBD2. Per germline, CDR1 MGHRA and CDR2 YSYEKL. The CDR3 contains 15 residues. After removal of 4 bases from V and 5 bases from J, the junction contained 10 bases not matched to a gene. The CDR3 bases are TGCGCCAGCAGCCGTTTACCGGGACTACTGGAGACCCAGTACTTC. This codes for CASSRLPGLLETQYF.

This clone was detected a few times. The rearrangement uses TRBV4-1 and TRBJ2-1, with D tentatively TRBD2 (6 bases). Looked up from germline, CDR1 is MGHRA and CDR2 is YSYEKL. V was pared by 2 bases and J by 16 bases, with 18 bases between. This CDR3 is built from 13 residues. The CDR3 coding sequence is TGCGCCAGCAGCCAACCTTCTCGGGGGTCCCTCTTCTTC. The encoded protein is CASSQPSRGSLFF.

The chain joins TRBV7-2 to TRBJ1-1; TRBD1 might be the D (6 bases). The germline CDR1 and CDR2 sequences are SGHTA and FQGNSA. V lost 5 bases to trimming and J lost 6 bases, with 16 bases between them. The CDR3 runs to 14 residues. The CDR3 loop is CASSRLQGVSEAFF. In DNA, the CDR3 is TGTGCCAGCAGCCGTCTACAGGGAGTATCTGAAGCTTTCTTT.

This clone has a single count. The rearrangement uses TRBV7-8 and TRBJ2-1; TRBD2 might be the D (6 bases). CDR3 length: 15 amino acids. V was pared by 8 bases and J by 8 bases, with 22 bases between. Germline V gene sequence: CDR1 SGHVS, CDR2 FQNEAQ. CDR3 DNA sequence: TGTGCCAGCGCTATTTCGGCGGGATCACCGGATGAGCAGTTCTTC. Translated: CASAISAGSPDEQFF.